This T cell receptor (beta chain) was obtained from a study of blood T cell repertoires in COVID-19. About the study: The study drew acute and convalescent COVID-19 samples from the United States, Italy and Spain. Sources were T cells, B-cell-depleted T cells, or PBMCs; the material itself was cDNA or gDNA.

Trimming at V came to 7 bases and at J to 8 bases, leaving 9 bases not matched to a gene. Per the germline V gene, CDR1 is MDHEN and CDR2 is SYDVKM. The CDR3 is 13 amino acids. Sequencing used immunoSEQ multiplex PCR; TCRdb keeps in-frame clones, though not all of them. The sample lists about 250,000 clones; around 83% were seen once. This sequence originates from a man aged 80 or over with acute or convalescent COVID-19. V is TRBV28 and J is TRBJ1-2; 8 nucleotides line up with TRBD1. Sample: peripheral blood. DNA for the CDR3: TGTGCCAGCATTACTGACAGGGGCCGAGGCTACACCTTC. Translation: CASITDRGRGYTF.